These 26 T cell receptor beta chains were all obtained from the same sample, sequenced in a study of blood T cell repertoires in COVID-19. Method: immunoSEQ multiplex PCR; TCRdb's copy keeps in-frame clones and lacks some. The sample shows just over 300,000 clones, 85% to 90% of them seen only once. Source material: PBMCs or T cells enriched from blood (not recorded which). These receptors all stem from a woman between 18 and 30 years old with acute COVID-19.

The chain uses TRBV2 and TRBJ1-2; the D gene is possibly TRBD1 (6 bases). The CDR3 consists of 14 residues. V shed 4 bases and J shed 0 bases, with 9 bases lying between them. CDR1 and CDR2 from the germline V gene are SNHLY and FYNNEI. DNA of the CDR3: TGTGCCAGCAGTGTCGGACAGCCTAACTATGGCTACACCTTC. Protein product: CASSVGQPNYGYTF. Full variable domain (remainder filled in from reference TRBV2 and TRBJ1-2): EPEVTQTPSHQVTQMGQEVILRCVPISNHLYFYWYRQILGQKVEFLVSFYNNEISEKSEIFDDQFSVERPDGSNFTLKIRSTKLEDSAMYFCASSVGQPNYGYTFGSGTRLTVV.

This chain uses TRBV21-1 with TRBJ1-1; the table assigns TRBD1, which was not confirmed against the DNA. TRBV21-1 is listed as a pseudogene. The CDR3 is made up of 18 amino acids. The CDR3 coding sequence is TGTGCCAGCAGCACCGGCGAGGTCACAGGGTCTAAGAACACTGAAGCTTTCTTT. This codes for CASSTGEVTGSKNTEAFF.

CDR3 nucleotides: TGTGCCAGCAGTTTACTAGCGGGAGCTACCTACAATGAGCAGTTCTTC. Translating it yields CASSLLAGATYNEQFF. The chain recombines TRBV28 with TRBJ2-1; 10 bases match TRBD2. Losses at the gene ends were 2 bases for V and 2 bases for J; bases not matched to a gene: 3. From germline, CDR1 is MDHEN and CDR2 SYDVKM. This CDR3 spans 16 amino acids.

This clone was counted a single time. V usage is TRBV5-1 and J usage is TRBJ1-3; weak D call: TRBD1 (6 bases). CDR3 length: 18 amino acids. The V gene lost 4 bases and the J gene lost 3 bases, with 23 bases spanning the gap. The germline gives CDR1 SGHRS, CDR2 YFSETQ. The CDR3 loop is CASSPVPGPSTGGNTIYF. CDR3 DNA sequence: TGCGCCAGCAGCCCGGTACCGGGACCCTCGACAGGTGGAAACACCATATATTTT.

This chain connects TRBV11-3 to TRBJ2-2; 10 bases are shared with TRBD2. The germline V gene has CDR1 SGHNT and CDR2 YENEEA. The V gene end was trimmed by 5 bases and the J gene end by 9 bases; junction bases not matched to a gene: 9. The CDR3 spans 15 residues. The CDR3 protein is CASSLSGRSDRELFF. DNA of the CDR3: TGTGCCAGCAGCCTTAGCGGGAGGTCTGACAGGGAGCTGTTTTTT. The variable domain in full, completed from reference TRBV11-3 and TRBJ2-2, reads EAGVVQSPRYKIIEKKQPVAFWCNPISGHNTLYWYLQNLGQGPELLIRYENEEAVDDSQLPKDRFSAERLKGVDSTLKIQPAELGDSAVYLCASSLSGRSDRELFFGEGSRLTVL.

This clone was seen at least ten times. This chain joins TRBV4-1 and TRBJ2-7; 14 bases line up with TRBD2. Germline trimming cut 4 bases from V and 4 bases from J; bases unmatched to any gene: 3. Looked up from germline, CDR1 is MGHRA and CDR2 is YSYEKL. This CDR3 contains 15 residues. CDR3 DNA: TGCGCCAGCAGCCTGGGACTAGCGGGAGTGTACGAGCAGTACTTC. Amino acid sequence: CASSLGLAGVYEQYF.

The genes are TRBV13 and TRBJ2-7; the D gene is possibly TRBD2 (6 bases). Trimming left V 5 bases short and J 3 bases short, with 32 bases between. The CDR3 runs to 20 residues. The germline gives CDR1 PRHDT, CDR2 FYEKMQ (reference sequence). The CDR3 nucleotides are TGTGCCAGCAGCCCCGCGACACTAAATAAAGCCGGAGGGACCAACTACGAGCAGTACTTC. Protein: CASSPATLNKAGGTNYEQYF.

The chain links TRBV28 to TRBJ1-5; no definite D call. This CDR3 region has 14 residues. Germline V CDR1 and CDR2: MDHEN, SYDVKM. The germline V and J ends were trimmed by 1 base and 6 bases, with 10 bases remaining between them. For the CDR3, the DNA is TGTGCCAGCAGTTTATCGCAGGTGCGTCAGCCCCAGCATTTT. Translation: CASSLSQVRQPQHF.

V is TRBV5-6 and J is TRBJ2-5, with a weak D call TRBD1 (5 bases). Trimming took 2 bases from V and 4 from J, leaving 9 bases between them. The CDR3 is 13 amino acids. The germline gives CDR1 SGHDT, CDR2 YYEEEE. Here the CDR3 DNA reads TGTGCCAGCAGCTTTACAGGTTTAGAGACCCAGTACTTC. Translated: CASSFTGLETQYF.

The gene calls are TRBV27 and TRBJ1-1, with D tentatively TRBD1 (6 bases). V was cut by 3 bases and J by 4 bases, with 15 bases left in between. Per the germline V gene, CDR1 is MNHEY and CDR2 is SMNVEV (reference sequence). This CDR3 is built from 15 residues. The CDR3 bases are TGTGCCAGCAGTTTGAACCCCCCAGGGGCCACTGAAGCTTTCTTT. It encodes CASSLNPPGATEAFF.

The chain is built from TRBV19 and TRBJ1-6, with no clear D. The germline V and J ends were trimmed by 5 bases and 6 bases, with 8 bases remaining between them. The CDR3 loop spans 13 amino acids. The germline V gene has CDR1 LNHDA and CDR2 SQIVND (reference sequence). CDR3 sequence: CASSWRVNSPLHF. CDR3 nucleotide sequence: TGTGCCAGTAGTTGGCGGGTTAATTCACCCCTCCACTTT. Together with reference TRBV19 and TRBJ1-6, the CDR3 gives the full variable domain: DGGITQSPKYLFRKEGQNVTLSCEQNLNHDAMYWYRQDPGQGLRLIYYSQIVNDFQKGDIAEGYSVSREKKESFPLTVTSAQKNPTAFYLCASSWRVNSPLHFGNGTRLTVT.

The chain recombines TRBV24-1 with TRBJ2-3; 9 positions match TRBD1. This CDR3 region has 17 residues. Germline trimming cut 0 bases from V and 7 bases from J; bases unmatched to any gene: 10. The V gene's germline CDR1 is KGHDR and CDR2 SFDVKD. Here the CDR3 reads CATSDLPAGTGTNTQYF. CDR3 in DNA: TGTGCCACCAGTGATTTGCCCGCCGGGACAGGGACAAATACGCAGTATTTT.

The gene calls are TRBV29-1 and TRBJ1-2, with TRBD1 identical over 7 bases. V was clipped by 5 bases and J by 0 bases; unmatched bases: 6. Germline CDR1 reads SQVTM; CDR2 reads ANQGSEA. This CDR3 spans 14 amino acids. This chain's CDR3 is CSVHTGTANYGYTF. DNA for the CDR3: TGCAGCGTTCACACGGGGACAGCTAACTATGGCTACACCTTC.

With respect to this clone: A much larger clone lies one base from this, so it may be a read error. Other DNA sequences in this specimen translate into the identical CDR3. The chain is built from TRBV5-1 and TRBJ2-5; TRBD1 agrees at 7 bases. J was trimmed by 1 base and V by 0 bases; bases with no gene match: 0. The CDR3 length is 14 residues. Germline V gene sequence: CDR1 SGHRS, CDR2 YFSETQ. In nucleotides, the CDR3 is TGCGCCAGCAGCTTGGGACAGGGCCAAGAGACCCAGTACTTC. The encoded protein is CASSLGQGQETQYF. Looking up the rest from reference TRBV5-1 and TRBJ2-5 gives the full variable domain: KAGVTQTPRYLIKTRGQQVTLSCSPISGHRSVSWYQQTPGQGLQFLFEYFSETQRNKGNFPGRFSGRQFSNSRSEMNVSTLELGDSALYLCASSLGQGQETQYFGPGTRLLVL.

The V and J genes are TRBV28 and TRBJ1-2, with 9 bases identical to TRBD1. V dropped 1 base and J dropped 2; count of bases not matched to a gene: 5. This CDR3 is 16 amino acids long. The germline V gene has CDR1 MDHEN and CDR2 SYDVKM. The CDR3 nucleotides read TGTGCCAGCAGTTTATATCCGGGACAGGGAAACTATGGCTACACCTTC. It yields the protein CASSLYPGQGNYGYTF.

This sequence joins TRBV11-2 and TRBJ2-3, with 11 bases lining up with TRBD2. With V trimmed by 2 bases and J by 5 bases, 12 bases remained unmatched. Germline CDR1 reads SGHAT; CDR2 reads FQNNGV. The CDR3 sequence is 18 residues long. As DNA, the CDR3 is TGTGCCAGCAGCTTACCCCCACCCCGACTAGCGGGAAAAGATACGCAGTATTTT. It encodes CASSLPPPRLAGKDTQYF.

The CDR3 DNA follows: TGTGCCAGCAGCTTCCAGGGGGCGGCTCAGCCCCAGCATTTT. This sequence encodes CASSFQGAAQPQHF. The rearrangement uses TRBV5-4 and TRBJ1-5, with TRBD1 matching 8 bases. Per the germline V gene, CDR1 is SGHNT and CDR2 is YYREEE (reference sequence). CDR3 length: 14 residues. V shed 2 bases and J 6 bases; nucleotides not matched to a gene: 4.

The chain couples TRBV18 to TRBJ2-7; D perhaps matches TRBD1 (6 bases). The CDR3 length is 14 residues. CDR1 and CDR2 (germline): KGHSH, LQKENI. Trimming shortened V by 1 base and J by 1 base, and 8 bases separated the two germline ends. CDR3 loop: CASSPQDSSYEQYF. CDR3 nucleotides: TGTGCCAGCTCACCACAGGACAGTTCCTACGAGCAGTACTTC.

The CDR3 nucleotides are TGTGCCAGCAGGGGGAGAAGGAGGGACAGGGACAATGAGCAGTTCTTC. The encoded protein is CASRGRRRDRDNEQFF. This chain connects TRBV14 to TRBJ2-1; 9 positions match TRBD1. Germline CDR1 SGHDN, CDR2 FVKESK. This CDR3 spans 16 amino acids. Trimming at V came to 6 bases and at J to 5 bases, leaving 11 bases not matched to a gene.

The V call is TRBV27, the J call TRBJ2-1; no reliable D call. V was clipped by 2 bases and J by 1 base, with 6 bases between them. CDR3 length: 14 residues. Germline V gives CDR1 MNHEY, CDR2 SMNVEV (reference sequence). The CDR3 spells CASSLVRSYNEQFF. The CDR3 bases are TGTGCCAGCAGTTTAGTCAGATCCTACAATGAGCAGTTCTTC.

The chain couples TRBV10-3 to TRBJ2-2, with TRBD2 identical over 14 bases. The CDR3 sequence is 17 residues long. Germline V gene sequence: CDR1 ENHRY, CDR2 SYGVKD. Trimming removed 6 bases from V and 5 bases from J; junction bases left unmatched: 8. CDR3 coding DNA: TGTGCCATCAGAGGGACTAGCGGGAGCACGGGAACCGGGGAGCTGTTTTTT. As protein: CAIRGTSGSTGTGELFF.

This clone was detected only a few times. The chain is built from TRBV27 and TRBJ1-1; perhaps TRBD1 as D (6 bases). The CDR3 has 11 amino acids. Between the trimmed V and J ends, which lost 11 bases and 7 bases, there was a span of 14 bases. The germline gives CDR1 MNHEY, CDR2 SMNVEV (reference sequence). The CDR3 nucleotides read TGTGCCGTACGGACAGCTTTTGAAGCTTTCTTT. It codes for CAVRTAFEAFF.

The genes are TRBV7-9 and TRBJ1-4; D call uncertain. This CDR3 contains 12 residues. Trimming stripped 5 bases from V and 7 bases from J, with 8 bases between. Germline V CDR1 and CDR2: SEHNR, FQNEAQ (reference sequence). The chain's CDR3 is CASSPSSEKLFF. CDR3 DNA sequence: TGTGCCAGCAGCCCGAGTTCTGAAAAACTGTTTTTT.

The V call is TRBV28, the J call TRBJ1-1, with D perhaps TRBD1 (6 bases). Germline V gene sequence: CDR1 MDHEN, CDR2 SYDVKM. The V and J ends lost 7 bases and 4 bases respectively, with 19 bases between them. The CDR3 totals 15 residues. The DNA for the CDR3 is TGTGCCAGCACCCTTGGACGAGGGGGTGCCACTGAAGCTTTCTTT. Amino acids: CASTLGRGGATEAFF.

The CDR3 sequence: CASSDRAGFGYGYTF. The CDR3 DNA sequence: TGTGCCAGCTCTGACAGGGCAGGGTTTGGGTATGGCTACACCTTC. The chain couples TRBV9 to TRBJ1-2; the match to TRBD1 covers 7 bases. Germline V lookup: CDR1 SGDLS, CDR2 YYNGEE. The CDR3 loop spans 15 amino acids. V shed 7 bases and J 5 bases; nucleotides not matched to a gene: 14.

The chain is built from TRBV3-1 (or the pseudogene TRBV3-2) and TRBJ2-7, with 7 bases that match TRBD2. The CDR3 is 13 amino acids. Germline CDR1 LGHDT, CDR2 YNNKEL (reference sequence). Trimming took 3 bases from V and 7 from J; bases not matched to a gene: 6. The CDR3 loop reads CASSHLTGGEQYF. The DNA of the CDR3 is TGTGCCAGCAGCCATCTGACGGGAGGAGAGCAGTACTTC.